The 22 T cell receptor beta chains in this list originate from one sample, sequenced in a study of T cell responses to AZD1222 COVID-19 vaccine. Measured with immunoSEQ multiplex PCR; TCRdb has only the in-frame clones, and not every one. This table has around 150,000 clones, roughly 90% appearing once. The source material was peripheral blood, sampled 28 days after the second AZD1222 dose. Every receptor here comes from an adult who received the AZD1222 COVID-19 vaccine.

The chain carries TRBV6-1 and TRBJ2-7; no clear D gene. The germline V gene encodes CDR1 MNHNS and CDR2 SASEGT. The germline V and J ends were trimmed by 0 bases and 5 bases, with 11 bases remaining between them. This CDR3 contains 14 residues. In DNA, the CDR3 is TGTGCCAGCAGTGAAGCGATTTGGACCCACGAGCAGTACTTC. Its protein is CASSEAIWTHEQYF.

This chain uses TRBV3-1 (or the pseudogene TRBV3-2) with TRBJ1-3; the D is unclear. CDR3 length: 15 amino acids. V dropped 1 base and J dropped 0 bases, with 7 bases sitting between them. Germline CDR1 is LGHDT and CDR2 is YNNKEL (reference sequence). The DNA of the CDR3 is TGTGCCAGCAGCCAAGCCGCTATCTCTGGAAACACCATATATTTT. Translated, it gives CASSQAAISGNTIYF.

The chain uses TRBV27 and TRBJ2-2, with D possibly being TRBD1 (6 bases). Trimming left V 2 bases short and J 1 base short, with 11 bases between. Germline values: CDR1 MNHEY, CDR2 SMNVEV (reference sequence). The CDR3 length is 16 residues. CDR3 bases: TGTGCCAGCAGTTTAATCTGGACAGTGAACACCGGGGAGCTGTTTTTT. It is translated as CASSLIWTVNTGELFF.

The chain combines TRBV6-2 or TRBV6-3 with TRBJ2-7, with 7 bases identical to TRBD1. The CDR3 consists of 14 residues. CDR1 and CDR2 (germline): MNHEY, SVGEGT. Trimming took 6 bases from V and 3 from J; bases not matched to a gene: 8. The CDR3 coding sequence is TGTGCCAGCAGCCGGGACAGCCTCCTCTACGAGCAGTACTTC. This encodes CASSRDSLLYEQYF.

The genes are TRBV27 and TRBJ1-5; 7 nucleotides match TRBD1. The V and J ends lost 4 bases and 7 bases, in that order; junction bases with no gene match: 7. CDR1 MNHEY and CDR2 SMNVEV come from the germline V gene (reference sequence). The CDR3 has 14 amino acids. The CDR3 loop is CASSSKGARQPQHF. Here the CDR3 DNA reads TGTGCCAGCAGTTCCAAGGGGGCAAGGCAGCCCCAGCATTTT.

This clone was picked up one time. The rearrangement links TRBV11-2 to TRBJ1-6; tentatively, D is TRBD1 (5 bases). The CDR3 covers 13 residues. The germline V and J ends were trimmed by 5 bases and 8 bases, with 10 bases remaining between them. Germline-derived CDR1 and CDR2 are SGHAT and FQNNGV. CDR3 nucleotide sequence: TGTGCCAGCAGCCCCTGGGGGGATTCACCCCTCCACTTT. Translating it yields CASSPWGDSPLHF.

The chain carries TRBV19 and TRBJ1-2, with D unclear. Germline CDR1 LNHDA, CDR2 SQIVND (reference sequence). The CDR3 totals 16 residues. V lost 5 bases and J 6 bases, leaving 22 bases between the germline ends. The CDR3 loop reads CASSLGGDIWSHGYTF. The CDR3 nucleotides are TGTGCCAGTAGTTTGGGCGGGGATATCTGGAGCCATGGCTACACCTTC.

This clone is a singleton in its sample. The chain uses TRBV18 and TRBJ2-7; D unresolved. The CDR3 runs 14 residues. Trimming pared 3 bases from V and 0 bases from J, leaving 9 bases between. Germline values: CDR1 KGHSH, CDR2 LQKENI. The DNA for the CDR3 is TGTGCCAGCTCACCGGGCTCTAGCTCCTACGAGCAGTACTTC. It yields the protein CASSPGSSSYEQYF.

The chain has TRBV28 and TRBJ2-1; 13 bases line up with TRBD2. The V gene's germline CDR1 is MDHEN and CDR2 SYDVKM. V shed 5 bases, J shed 9 bases, and the junction held 7 bases outside the gene matches. The CDR3 has 15 residues. The CDR3 sequence is CASSPPRTSGSEQFF. CDR3 DNA: TGTGCCAGCAGTCCTCCAAGGACTAGCGGGAGTGAGCAGTTCTTC.

In this sample, this clone turned up once. The gene calls are TRBV27 and TRBJ2-7, with 10 positions matching TRBD2. CDR3 length: 17 residues. The trim removed 1 base at V and 5 bases at J, leaving 11 bases unmatched. Germline CDR1 and CDR2: MNHEY and SMNVEV (reference sequence). CDR3 sequence: CASSLWPSGSNFDEQYF. The CDR3 coding sequence is TGTGCCAGCAGTTTATGGCCTAGCGGGAGCAACTTTGACGAGCAGTACTTC.

The chain uses TRBV6-6 and TRBJ2-3; tentatively, D is TRBD2 (5 bases). Germline assignment: CDR1 MNHNY and CDR2 SVGAGI (reference sequence). The CDR3 has 15 residues. V lost 2 bases to trimming and J lost 3 bases, with 12 bases between them. In nucleotides, the CDR3 is TGTGCCAGCAGTTACGGGCGGAGGAGGACAGATACGCAGTATTTT. Its protein product is CASSYGRRRTDTQYF.

This chain joins TRBV7-9 and TRBJ1-1; D is unresolved. Germline V gives CDR1 SEHNR, CDR2 FQNEAQ (reference sequence). V dropped 5 bases and J dropped 10 bases, with 26 bases sitting between them. This CDR3 region has 16 residues. CDR3 bases: TGTGCCAGCAGCCTGAGGGTGTCGGGTCCCCAACCGGCAGCTTTCTTT. Amino acid sequence: CASSLRVSGPQPAAFF.

This chain's CDR3 is CASSSRDRGRNQPQHF. In DNA, the CDR3 is TGTGCCAGCAGTTCCCGGGACAGGGGGCGCAATCAGCCCCAGCATTTT. The V gene is TRBV27, the J gene TRBJ1-5, with 12 bases that match TRBD1. The J segment lost 2 bases and the V segment lost 4 bases, leaving 3 bases of the junction unmatched. The CDR3 is 16 residues long. Germline loops: CDR1 MNHEY, CDR2 SMNVEV (reference sequence).

The rearrangement links TRBV6-2 or TRBV6-3 to TRBJ2-3; 13 nucleotides align to TRBD2. Germline-derived CDR1 and CDR2 are MNHEY and SVGEGT. This CDR3 has 20 residues. V trimming: 2 bases; J trimming: 0 bases; junction bases outside the gene matches: 11. CDR3 residues: CASSYPGPGTSGTSTDTQYF. The CDR3 DNA reads as TGTGCCAGCAGTTACCCGGGTCCGGGGACTAGCGGGACTAGCACAGATACGCAGTATTTT.

The V gene is TRBV28, the J gene TRBJ2-7; D gene unclear. The V gene lost 5 bases and the J gene lost 4 bases, with 9 bases spanning the gap. Germline V gives CDR1 MDHEN, CDR2 SYDVKM. This CDR3 is 12 amino acids long. CDR3 nucleotide sequence: TGTGCCAGCAGTCAATCGGCATACGAGCAGTACTTC. Its protein is CASSQSAYEQYF.

J is TRBJ2-7 and V is TRBV30; 9 nucleotides match TRBD1. The CDR3 consists of 12 residues. The J segment lost 3 bases and the V segment lost 5 bases, leaving 2 bases of the junction unmatched. CDR1 and CDR2 (germline): GTSNPN, SVGIG (reference sequence). CDR3 loop: CAWGTGLYEQYF. DNA for the CDR3: TGTGCCTGGGGGACAGGGCTCTACGAGCAGTACTTC.

Only a few counts were recorded for this clone. The CDR3 DNA follows: TGTGCCAGCAGTTACGCTTCTTTATCTGAAGCTTTCTTT. Translated: CASSYASLSEAFF. The chain links TRBV6-5 to TRBJ1-1; no clear D. The CDR3 spans 13 residues. Trimming removed 2 bases from V and 6 bases from J, with 10 bases in between. Per germline, CDR1 MNHEY and CDR2 SVGAGI.

The rearrangement joins TRBV28 to TRBJ2-3, with D perhaps TRBD1 or TRBD2 (5 bases each). V lost 3 bases and J lost 2, with 12 bases in between. The CDR3 runs to 15 residues. The germline V gene has CDR1 MDHEN and CDR2 SYDVKM. CDR3: CASSLTSGHTDTQYF. DNA for the CDR3: TGTGCCAGCAGTTTGACGAGCGGACACACAGATACGCAGTATTTT.

The V call is TRBV15, the J call TRBJ1-2; D possibly corresponds to TRBD1 (5 bases). CDR1 is LNHNV, CDR2 YYDKDF, per germline (reference sequence). Deletions cut 0 bases from V and 4 bases from J, with 15 bases between. The CDR3 extends over 16 amino acids. Here the CDR3 DNA reads TGTGCCACCAGCAGAGATAAGGCAGGGAGCTTCTATGGCTACACCTTC. This translates into CATSRDKAGSFYGYTF. Full variable domain (rest looked up from reference TRBV15 and TRBJ1-2): DAMVIQNPRYQVTQFGKPVTLSCSQTLNHNVMYWYQQKSSQAPKLLFHYYDKDFNNEADTPDNFQSRRPNTSFCFLDIRSPGLGDTAMYLCATSRDKAGSFYGYTFGSGTRLTVV.

V is TRBV27 and J is TRBJ1-1, with D perhaps matching TRBD1 (5 bases). Per the germline V gene, CDR1 is MNHEY and CDR2 is SMNVEV (reference sequence). Trimming took off 5 bases at V and 9 bases at J, with 19 bases between the two ends. The CDR3 is 14 residues long. CDR3 DNA sequence: TGTGCCAGCAGTGTCAAGGGAGCTCGGGGGAAAGCTTTCTTT. Translating it yields CASSVKGARGKAFF.

This chain connects TRBV7-9 to TRBJ2-2; D is unresolved. V was pared by 0 bases and J by 5 bases, with 4 bases between. Per the germline V gene, CDR1 is SEHNR and CDR2 is FQNEAQ (reference sequence). The CDR3 sequence is 13 residues long. The CDR3 nucleotides are TGTGCCAGCAGCTTAGCAGGGACCGGGGAGCTGTTTTTT. Its translation is CASSLAGTGELFF. The entire variable domain, with the rest obtained from reference TRBV7-9 and TRBJ2-2, is as follows: DTGVSQNPRHKITKRGQNVTFRCDPISEHNRLYWYRQTLGQGPEFLTYFQNEAQLEKSRLLSDRFSAERPKGSFSTLEIQRTEQGDSAMYLCASSLAGTGELFFGEGSRLTVL.

This chain joins TRBV18 and TRBJ1-2; D gene uncertain. CDR1 and CDR2 from the germline V gene are KGHSH and LQKENI. The CDR3 covers 13 residues. Trimming pared 6 bases from V and 1 base from J, leaving 9 bases between. The CDR3 is CASSPGSNYGYTF. The DNA of the CDR3 is TGTGCCAGCTCCCCCGGGAGTAACTATGGCTACACCTTC. The full variable domain, its missing parts supplied by reference TRBV18 and TRBJ1-2, is NAGVMQNPRHLVRRRGQEARLRCSPMKGHSHVYWYRQLPEEGLKFMVYLQKENIIDESGMPKERFSAEFPKEGPSILRIQQVVRGDSAAYFCASSPGSNYGYTFGSGTRLTVV.